Below are 19 T cell receptor beta chains sequenced from a single sample in a study of beta chain features in type 1 diabetes. The investigators reverse transcribed all of the isolated RNA, so they sequenced expressed TCRB transcripts. Some clones are missing from TCRdb's copy, which holds only in-frame ones; the method was immunoSEQ multiplex PCR. The data contain 500,000 to 850,000 clones, 11% to 15% of them singletons. Which antigens these TCRs recognize remains unknown. Regarding the study as a whole: Shortening of TCRB CDR3s, moderate but significant, appeared in all four CD4+ subsets of Type 1 diabetes patients.

The sequenced sample was naive CD4+ T cells from blood. The receptor set was obtained from a man younger than 35 with type 1 diabetes.

A few counts support this clone. J is TRBJ1-1 and V is TRBV15, with no clear D. Germline CDR1 reads LNHNV; CDR2 reads YYDKDF (reference sequence). V was shortened by 0 bases and J by 3 bases, with 8 bases between the two germline ends. The CDR3 length is 14 residues. As DNA, the CDR3 is TGTGCCACCAGCAGAGATATTACGGACACTGAAGCTTTCTTT. Translated, it gives CATSRDITDTEAFF.

A few counts support this clone. The chain links TRBV6-5 to TRBJ1-1, with D possibly matching TRBD1 (5 bases). This CDR3 is built from 13 residues. In germline, CDR1 is MNHEY, CDR2 SVGAGI. Trimming removed 2 bases at V and 11 bases at J, with 15 bases between. CDR3 in DNA: TGTGCCAGCAGTTACCCCCGGGGGGGGGAGGCTTTCTTT. This codes for CASSYPRGGEAFF.

The chain uses TRBV5-1 and TRBJ2-7; D unclear. Trimming took off 1 base at V and 3 bases at J, with 8 bases between the two ends. Per the germline V gene, CDR1 is SGHRS and CDR2 is YFSETQ. This CDR3 is 13 amino acids long. CDR3 in amino acids: CASSLSGLYEQYF. In DNA form, the CDR3 reads TGCGCCAGCAGCTTGTCCGGGCTCTACGAGCAGTACTTC.

This clone was detected only a few times. This chain joins TRBV30 and TRBJ2-3, with 9 positions matching TRBD2. V was clipped by 1 base and J by 8 bases; unmatched bases: 4. The CDR3 contains 13 residues. The germline gives CDR1 GTSNPN, CDR2 SVGIG (reference sequence). The CDR3 protein is CAWSGGGGGTQYF. For the CDR3, the DNA is TGTGCCTGGAGTGGCGGGGGGGGCGGTACGCAGTATTTT.

The chain joins TRBV30 to TRBJ2-3, with D perhaps matching TRBD2 (7 bases). From germline, CDR1 is GTSNPN and CDR2 SVGIG (reference sequence). The V gene lost 2 bases and the J gene lost 6 bases, with 15 bases spanning the gap. This CDR3 is built from 14 residues. The chain's CDR3 is CAWSPGGGRDTQYF. Here the CDR3 DNA reads TGTGCCTGGAGTCCGGGCGGGGGCCGGGATACGCAGTATTTT.

V gene TRBV6-6 combines with J gene TRBJ1-2; 8 nucleotides match TRBD1. V lost 6 bases and J lost 5; bases outside the gene matches: 2. The CDR3 has 12 amino acids. In germline, CDR1 is MNHNY, CDR2 SVGAGI (reference sequence). The CDR3 region has the DNA TGTGCCAGCAGGGACAGGGAATATGGCTACACCTTC. Its translation: CASRDREYGYTF.

The chain has TRBV9 and TRBJ1-5, with TRBD1 as a possible D gene (5 bases). V was shortened by 0 bases and J by 4 bases, with 11 bases between the two germline ends. Germline CDR1 SGDLS, CDR2 YYNGEE. The CDR3 length is 15 residues. The chain's CDR3 is CASSVGWGKNQPQHF. The CDR3 nucleotides read TGTGCCAGCAGCGTAGGTTGGGGCAAGAATCAGCCCCAGCATTTT.

The chain recombines TRBV28 with TRBJ1-2, with D unclear. In germline, CDR1 is MDHEN, CDR2 SYDVKM. The V end was cut by 5 bases, the J end by 8 bases, with 12 bases between. The CDR3 spans 12 residues. The CDR3 DNA follows: TGTGCCAGCAGTCACGATGTGTTAGGCTACACCTTC. Amino acids: CASSHDVLGYTF.

This clone turned up a few times. The chain employs TRBV7-6 and TRBJ1-3; D not certain. The length of the CDR3 is 13 residues. The germline V gene encodes CDR1 SGHVS and CDR2 FNYEAQ. V was shortened by 8 bases and J by 0 bases, with 8 bases between the two germline ends. In DNA, the CDR3 is TGTGCCAGCGGAGCAGGCTCTGGAAACACCATATATTTT. This gives the protein CASGAGSGNTIYF.

This clone was detected a few times. The chain combines TRBV29-1 with TRBJ2-1, with D possibly called TRBD1 or TRBD2 (6 bases each). In germline, CDR1 is SQVTM, CDR2 ANQGSEA. Trimming left V 4 bases short and J 2 bases short, with 12 bases between. The CDR3 totals 14 residues. As DNA, the CDR3 is TGCAGCGTTGTTTGGGGGGCCGCCTACAATGAGCAGTTCTTC. Translation: CSVVWGAAYNEQFF.

The chain is built from TRBV4-3 and TRBJ1-2, with 8 bases identical to TRBD1. J gave up 7 bases and V 0 bases, and 10 bases lay outside the gene matches. The germline V gene encodes CDR1 LGHNA and CDR2 YSLEER. This CDR3 contains 16 residues. In DNA form, the CDR3 reads TGCGCCAGCAGCCAAGAGATACTGACAGGGGTTGGTGGCTACACCTTC. Translating it yields CASSQEILTGVGGYTF.

The chain is built from TRBV2 and TRBJ1-1; D unclear. The CDR3 consists of 13 residues. Germline assignment: CDR1 SNHLY and CDR2 FYNNEI. V lost 7 bases, J lost 0 bases, and 9 bases lay in between. Here the CDR3 reads CASIEVVNTEAFF. The CDR3, as DNA: TGTGCCAGCATCGAGGTGGTGAACACTGAAGCTTTCTTT.

The V gene is TRBV5-1, the J gene TRBJ2-5, with D unclear. Deletions cut 0 bases from V and 2 bases from J, with 5 bases between. Germline V gives CDR1 SGHRS, CDR2 YFSETQ. The CDR3 contains 13 residues. The CDR3 reads CASSLVVQETQYF. DNA of the CDR3: TGCGCCAGCAGCTTGGTGGTGCAAGAGACCCAGTACTTC.

The V gene is TRBV14, the J gene TRBJ1-2, with D uncertain. This CDR3 comprises 12 residues. The germline V and J ends were trimmed by 1 base and 6 bases, with 6 bases remaining between them. Looked up from germline, CDR1 is SGHDN and CDR2 is FVKESK. The CDR3 DNA reads TGTGCCAGCAGCCAAGTCGGGGATGGCTACACCTTC. Translated, it gives CASSQVGDGYTF.

Concerning this clone: The sample contains more than one DNA sequence encoding this CDR3. The CDR3 is CAWSAPTDTQYF. As DNA, the CDR3 is TGTGCCTGGAGTGCTCCAACGGATACGCAGTATTTT. V and J are TRBV30 and TRBJ2-3; D gene uncertain. Trimming shortened V by 1 base and J by 6 bases, and 8 bases separated the two germline ends. Germline lookup yields CDR1 GTSNPN and CDR2 SVGIG (reference sequence). The CDR3 contains 12 residues.

As for this clone: In the same sample, other DNA sequences code for this CDR3. This chain links TRBV28 with TRBJ1-6; D is uncertain. The CDR3 is made up of 11 amino acids. V lost 2 bases and J lost 10, with 3 bases in between. Germline assignment: CDR1 MDHEN and CDR2 SYDVKM. The DNA for the CDR3 is TGTGCCAGCAGTTTACGGTCACCCCTCCACTTT. This sequence encodes CASSLRSPLHF.

This chain connects TRBV18 to TRBJ1-4; 7 bases are shared with TRBD1. Germline CDR1 reads KGHSH; CDR2 reads LQKENI. This CDR3 is 15 amino acids long. The V and J ends lost 1 base and 4 bases, in that order; junction bases with no gene match: 3. The CDR3 here is CASSPRGQNNEKLFF. CDR3 coding DNA: TGTGCCAGCTCACCACGGGGACAGAATAATGAAAAACTGTTTTTT.

This clone was seen a few times. The chain uses TRBV28 and TRBJ2-2, with D perhaps TRBD1 (5 bases). V was clipped by 6 bases and J by 5 bases, with 16 bases between them. Germline loops: CDR1 MDHEN, CDR2 SYDVKM. The CDR3 totals 15 residues. This CDR3 reads CASSPGSPGTGELFF. The CDR3 DNA sequence: TGTGCCAGCAGCCCTGGATCCCCAGGGACCGGGGAGCTGTTTTTT.

The chain uses TRBV9 and TRBJ2-1; a possible D gene is TRBD2 (6 bases). V gave up 3 bases and J gave up 4 bases, with 14 bases separating them. This CDR3 has 15 residues. Looked up from germline, CDR1 is SGDLS and CDR2 is YYNGEE. CDR3 sequence (DNA): TGTGCCAGCAGCGAACGGGGGTCAATGTACAATGAGCAGTTCTTC. Translated: CASSERGSMYNEQFF. Supplemented by reference TRBV9 and TRBJ2-1, the full variable domain reads DSGVTQTPKHLITATGQRVTLRCSPRSGDLSVYWYQQSLDQGLQFLIQYYNGEERAKGNILERFSAQQFPDLHSELNLSSLELGDSALYFCASSERGSMYNEQFFGPGTRLTVL.